The rows below give T cell receptor beta chains drawn from one sample of a study of T cells in Graves' hyperthyroidism and ophthalmopathy. TCRdb ran MiXCR on the multiplex PCR reads and lists one entry per CDR3 protein. The table lists 300,000 to 450,000 distinct CDR3 sequences, approximately 15% of them singletons. Sequencing used blood. These receptors were collected from a woman between 55 and 75 years old with Graves' hyperthyroidism. Both conserved end residues are part of each CDR3. The D gene is left open where the match is weak. Not every row has a clone size; where given, it reads once, few, many or a size class.

clone_size	d_call	v_call	j_call	cdr3_nt	cdr3_aa
few	TRBD2	TRBV9	TRBJ2-2	TGTGCCAGCAGCGTAGCTTCGCTAGCGGGATACACCGGGGAGCTGTTTTTT	CASSVASLAGYTGELFF
many	TRBD2	TRBV19	TRBJ2-1	TGTGCCAGTAGTATACCTCTGACTAGCGGACCCTACAATGAGCAGTTCTTC	CASSIPLTSGPYNEQFF
many	.	TRBV7-3	TRBJ2-5	TGTGCCAGCAGCTTAGAAGGGGAAGCGACCCAGTACTTC	CASSLEGEATQYF
many	TRBD2	TRBV6-2/TRBV6-3	TRBJ2-5	TGTGCCAGCAGTAAGAGGATAGCGGGAGGTCCGGGGACCCAGTACTTC	CASSKRIAGGPGTQYF
many	TRBD1	TRBV11-3	TRBJ2-7	TGTGCCAGCAGCTCTCGGACAGGGGGTAGGGAGCAGTACTTC	CASSSRTGGREQYF
many	.	TRBV3-1	TRBJ1-1	TGTGCCAGCACCAAGGCGGGAGTAGGTGACACTGGAGCTTTCTTT	CASTKAGVGDTGAFF
.	.	TRBV12-3/TRBV12-4	TRBJ2-1	TGTGCCAGCACCCTTAGGGGTGGCTACAATGAGCAGTTCTTC	CASTLRGGYNEQFF
.	TRBD2	TRBV7-3	TRBJ2-3	TGTTCCAGCAGCTCAGTTCTCGGACTAGATAGCACAGATACGCAGTATTTT	CSSSSVLGLDSTDTQYF
many	.	TRBV28	TRBJ1-1	TGTGCCAGCGAAGGCAGGGTCGGGGGCACTGAAGCTTTCTTT	CASEGRVGGTEAFF
.	.	TRBV12-5	TRBJ1-6	TGTGCTAGTGCTTCGGGATGGTCACCCCTCCACTTT	CASASGWSPLHF
many	.	TRBV6-1	TRBJ1-3	TGTGCCAGCATATCCCCCTCCGGAAACACCATATATTTT	CASISPSGNTIYF
many	TRBD1	TRBV12-3/TRBV12-4	TRBJ2-5	TGTGCCAGCAGTTTACCCGGCAGGGGGTTGGAGACCCAGTACTTC	CASSLPGRGLETQYF
.	.	TRBV20-1	TRBJ1-5	TGCAGTGCTAGAGATGGGAGGAGTGGTAGCAATCAGCCCCAGCATTTT	CSARDGRSGSNQPQHF
many	TRBD2	TRBV12-3/TRBV12-4	TRBJ2-3	TGTGCCAGCAGTTCATTGGGGGGGAACACAGATACGCAGTATTTT	CASSSLGGNTDTQYF
many	.	TRBV12-3/TRBV12-4	TRBJ2-7	TGTGCCAGCAGAGGAGGGACAGAAGCCTACGAGCAGTACTTC	CASRGGTEAYEQYF
few	TRBD2	TRBV9	TRBJ2-3	TGTGCCAGCAGCGCGACCGGACTAGCGGGCATTGGGGATACGCAGTATTTT	CASSATGLAGIGDTQYF
many	TRBD2	TRBV5-1	TRBJ2-7	TGCGCCAGCAGGCGGACTAGCGGGAGGGGGGTCTACGAGCAGTACTTC	CASRRTSGRGVYEQYF
.	TRBD1	TRBV7-8	TRBJ1-2	TGTGCCAGCAGCTTAGGCTTTGGAGCAGGGGGCTTCTATGGCTACACCTTC	CASSLGFGAGGFYGYTF
many	.	TRBV7-9	TRBJ2-3	TGTGCCAGCAGCTTCGACAGAAGCACAGATACGCAGTATTTT	CASSFDRSTDTQYF
many	.	TRBV10-3	TRBJ1-1	TGTGCCATCAACAACAGGCAGAACACTGAAGCTTTCTTT	CAINNRQNTEAFF
.	.	TRBV4-1	TRBJ1-6	TGCGCCAGCAGCCAAGGGGTTTCAGTAGATTCACCCCTCCACTTT	CASSQGVSVDSPLHF
many	.	TRBV11-1	TRBJ1-6	TGTGCCAGCAGCTTAGCCCGCCTCCAGCCCTCACCCCTCCACTTT	CASSLARLQPSPLHF
.	.	TRBV20-1	TRBJ2-5	TGCAGTGCTAGTTCGCCAGGCTGGGAGACCCAGTACTTC	CSASSPGWETQYF
few	.	TRBV10-3	TRBJ1-1	TGTGCCATCAGTGAAACAGGCCAGGTAGGAGCTTTCTTT	CAISETGQVGAFF
.	.	TRBV10-3	TRBJ1-2	TGTGCCTCAAATCCCCAGACTTTACCTGGGTATGGCTACACCTTC	CASNPQTLPGYGYTF
many	TRBD2	TRBV20-1	TRBJ2-3	TGCAGTGCTAGGACAGTGGGACTAGCTAACCCAGATACGCAGTATTTT	CSARTVGLANPDTQYF
many	.	TRBV20-1	TRBJ2-7	TGCAGTGCTTACGGACGGGACCGGTTTACCTCCTACGAGCAGTACTTC	CSAYGRDRFTSYEQYF
many	TRBD2	TRBV3-1	TRBJ2-2	TGTGCCAGCAGCCAAGGGACTAGCGGGGGGGAGCTGTTTTTT	CASSQGTSGGELFF